The 32 T cell receptor beta chains in this list originate from one sample, sequenced in a study of graft-versus-host responses after intestinal transplantation. TCRdb keeps only in-frame clones here, not all; method: immunoSEQ multiplex PCR. The sample consists of about 9,500 clones, more than 75% of them appearing once. Sequencing was performed on PBMCs, taken just under 250 days after intestinal transplant. All receptors derive from a human patient who received an intestinal transplant, so some T cells may come from the graft donor.

The chain employs TRBV30 and TRBJ2-5; 7 bases map to TRBD1. The length of the CDR3 is 13 residues. Germline loops: CDR1 GTSNPN, CDR2 SVGIG (reference sequence). V shed 4 bases and J 4 bases; nucleotides not matched to a gene: 6. The CDR3 region is CAWTRNRGETQYF. CDR3 bases: TGTGCCTGGACGCGAAACAGGGGAGAGACCCAGTACTTC.

The chain is built from TRBV7-9 and TRBJ2-1, with 9 bases identical to TRBD2. The V gene's germline CDR1 is SEHNR and CDR2 FQNEAQ (reference sequence). The CDR3 covers 19 residues. V gave up 5 bases and J gave up 5 bases; unmatched junction bases: 19. CDR3 DNA: TGTGCCAGCAGCCCCATCCCCTCCCGGTGGGCGGGAGGGAACAATGAGCAGTTCTTC. Its translation: CASSPIPSRWAGGNNEQFF.

The chain has TRBV7-9 and TRBJ2-7; 9 bases agree with TRBD2. This CDR3 comprises 18 residues. CDR1 SEHNR and CDR2 FQNEAQ come from the germline V gene (reference sequence). V gave up 1 base and J gave up 0 bases; unmatched junction bases: 10. CDR3 sequence reads: CASSLEMAGGPSSYEQYF. The CDR3 bases are TGTGCCAGCAGCTTAGAGATGGCGGGAGGGCCGAGCTCCTACGAGCAGTACTTC.

The CDR3 DNA sequence: TGTGCCAGCAGCACAGGGTCCGAGCAGTACTTC. This encodes CASSTGSEQYF. J is TRBJ2-7 and V is TRBV6-6, with a possible D match to TRBD1 (6 bases). Germline V gene sequence: CDR1 MNHNY, CDR2 SVGAGI (reference sequence). Trimming stripped 6 bases from V and 6 bases from J, with 9 bases between. The CDR3 is made up of 11 amino acids.

This rearrangement joins TRBV6-5 to TRBJ1-4; 9 bases match TRBD1. Germline CDR1 reads MNHEY; CDR2 reads SVGAGI. The length of the CDR3 is 14 residues. Unmatched junction bases numbered 4, after V lost 6 bases and J lost 5 bases. The CDR3 region is CASRADRGNEKLFF. The CDR3 DNA sequence: TGTGCCAGCAGGGCCGACAGGGGGAATGAAAAACTGTTTTTT.

This clone is classed as medium-sized. This chain links TRBV11-2 with TRBJ2-7, with TRBD1 matching over 9 bases. The CDR3 sequence is 14 residues long. The germline CDR1 and CDR2 sequences are SGHAT and FQNNGV. Unmatched junction bases numbered 5, after V lost 4 bases and J lost 4 bases. CDR3 protein: CASSWGQGGYEQYF. The CDR3, as DNA: TGTGCCAGCAGCTGGGGACAGGGAGGATACGAGCAGTACTTC.

This rearrangement joins TRBV2 to TRBJ2-7; D is ambiguous. The V end lost 1 base, the J end lost 3 bases, and 1 base lay between the germline ends. CDR3 size: 11 residues. The germline gives CDR1 SNHLY, CDR2 FYNNEI. CDR3 DNA sequence: TGTGCCAGCAGTGAAGTCTACGAGCAGTACTTC. It codes for CASSEVYEQYF.

The chain combines TRBV18 with TRBJ2-3, with unresolved D. Deletions cut 1 base from V and 4 bases from J, with 9 bases between. The CDR3 spans 14 residues. Germline V gene sequence: CDR1 KGHSH, CDR2 LQKENI. The CDR3 loop is CASSPRTQADTQYF. The CDR3 bases are TGTGCCAGCTCACCACGGACGCAGGCAGATACGCAGTATTTT.

The rearrangement links TRBV6-1 to TRBJ1-2, with D unclear. Germline assignment: CDR1 MNHNS and CDR2 SASEGT. Trimming took 1 base from V and 6 from J, leaving 18 bases between them. This CDR3 comprises 16 residues. The CDR3 sequence is CASSEETGWSRDGYTF. In DNA, the CDR3 is TGTGCCAGCAGTGAAGAGACGGGATGGTCTCGTGATGGCTACACCTTC.

For this clone: A junction boundary mismatches the germline segment, possibly from a read error. The chain employs TRBV7-4 and TRBJ2-7, with TRBD2 identical over 7 bases. The CDR3 consists of 14 residues. Germline V gene sequence: CDR1 SGHVT, CDR2 SQSDAQ. The CDR3, as DNA: TGTGCCAGCAGTTTAGGGAGGGCGGCTAGCGGGCAGTACTTC. This gives the protein CASSLGRAASGQYF.

This chain links TRBV4-2 with TRBJ2-7, with 7 bases matching TRBD2. The CDR3 extends over 16 amino acids. The trim removed 0 bases at V and 1 base at J, leaving 6 bases unmatched. Looked up from germline, CDR1 is LGHNA and CDR2 is YNFKEQ. The CDR3 reads CASSQERGLLSYEQYF. CDR3 coding DNA: TGTGCCAGCAGCCAAGAGAGGGGACTACTATCCTACGAGCAGTACTTC.

CDR3: CASSRDSSGNTIYF. The CDR3 DNA reads TGTGCCAGTAGTAGGGACAGCTCTGGAAACACCATATATTTT. The V gene is TRBV19, the J gene TRBJ1-3; the match to TRBD1 covers 7 bases. The length of the CDR3 is 14 residues. Germline assignment: CDR1 LNHDA and CDR2 SQIVND (reference sequence). J gave up 0 bases and V 4 bases, and 0 bases lay outside the gene matches.

The rearrangement joins TRBV4-1 to TRBJ2-7, with D perhaps TRBD1 or TRBD2 (5 bases each). The CDR3 is 15 amino acids. The V and J ends lost 2 bases and 5 bases respectively, with 16 bases between them. Germline V lookup: CDR1 MGHRA, CDR2 YSYEKL. CDR3 coding DNA: TGCGCCAGCAGCCAACAAGAGAAAAGAGGGGACGAGCAGTACTTC. Its translation is CASSQQEKRGDEQYF.

This clone was seen only a few times. The chain links TRBV2 to TRBJ2-2; 12 positions match TRBD2. Germline V CDR1 and CDR2: SNHLY, FYNNEI. J lost 5 bases, V lost 6 bases, and 4 bases had no gene match. The CDR3 has 15 amino acids. The CDR3 DNA reads TGTGCCAGCAGGAAGCTAGCGGGAGGGACCGGGGAGCTGTTTTTT. Translation: CASRKLAGGTGELFF.

This chain links TRBV6-4 with TRBJ2-2; D is uncertain. This CDR3 comprises 13 residues. V was pared by 3 bases and J by 2 bases, with 4 bases between. Germline CDR1 is MRHNA and CDR2 is SNTAGT. CDR3 region: CASSEDNTGELFF. The CDR3, as DNA: TGTGCCAGCAGTGAGGACAACACCGGGGAGCTGTTTTTT.

The chain uses TRBV5-6 and TRBJ2-1, with 10 bases aligning to TRBD2. The CDR3 length is 16 residues. Unmatched junction bases numbered 9, after V lost 5 bases and J lost 4 bases. The germline V gene encodes CDR1 SGHDT and CDR2 YYEEEE. CDR3 in DNA: TGTGCCAGCAGGACCTTGCTAGCGGGAGAATACAATGAGCAGTTCTTC. Translating gives CASRTLLAGEYNEQFF.

This rearrangement joins TRBV4-1 to TRBJ2-7, with D possibly being TRBD1 (6 bases). Between the trimmed V and J ends, which lost 4 bases and 6 bases, there was a span of 10 bases. The CDR3 consists of 12 residues. Germline V lookup: CDR1 MGHRA, CDR2 YSYEKL. Here the CDR3 DNA reads TGCGCCAGCAGCCCTGGGACACGCGAGCAGTACTTC. It translates to CASSPGTREQYF.

The genes are TRBV12-5 and TRBJ1-5, with no clear D. This CDR3 is 10 amino acids long. Germline CDR1 reads LGHNT; CDR2 reads FRNRAP. V was trimmed by 6 bases and J by 7 bases, leaving 4 bases between them. The CDR3 sequence is CASGVQPQHF. The CDR3 DNA reads as TGTGCTAGTGGAGTGCAGCCCCAGCATTTT.

The CDR3 loop reads CASSFDRRGETQYF. The CDR3 DNA reads TGCGCCAGCAGCTTCGACAGGCGGGGCGAGACCCAGTACTTC. The genes are TRBV5-1 and TRBJ2-5; D possibly uses TRBD1 or TRBD2 (6 bases each). This CDR3 spans 14 amino acids. V was trimmed by 2 bases and J by 5 bases, leaving 13 bases between them. Germline CDR1 and CDR2: SGHRS and YFSETQ.

This CDR3 is CASSEMGQETQYF. CDR3 DNA: TGTGCCAGCAGTGAAATGGGCCAAGAGACCCAGTACTTC. The chain couples TRBV25-1 to TRBJ2-5; D is undetermined. The CDR3 is 13 residues long. Per germline, CDR1 MGHDK and CDR2 SYGVNS. The ends were cut back, 2 bases at V and 1 base at J, with 5 bases in the middle.

The gene calls are TRBV4-1 and TRBJ2-7; tentative D call: TRBD2 (5 bases). CDR3 length equals 15 residues. V lost 1 base to trimming and J lost 3 bases, with 13 bases between them. Germline V CDR1 and CDR2: MGHRA, YSYEKL. The CDR3 reads CASSQVWEYHYEQYF. CDR3 nucleotide sequence: TGCGCCAGCAGCCAAGTTTGGGAGTATCACTACGAGCAGTACTTC.

The V and J genes are TRBV11-3 and TRBJ2-5; 8 bases line up with TRBD1. CDR1 SGHNT and CDR2 YENEEA come from the germline V gene. J lost 5 bases, V lost 1 base, and 6 bases had no gene match. CDR3 length equals 15 residues. The DNA for the CDR3 is TGTGCCAGCAGCTTAGGGACAGGGAATGGGGAGACCCAGTACTTC. As protein: CASSLGTGNGETQYF.

This sequence joins TRBV5-1 and TRBJ1-6; D not resolved. The CDR3 has 14 amino acids. The V end lost 5 bases, the J end lost 4 bases, and 10 bases lay between the germline ends. Germline V lookup: CDR1 SGHRS, CDR2 YFSETQ. Written as DNA, the CDR3 is TGCGCCAGCAGTTCCGACGGATATAATTCACCCCTCCACTTT. Translating it yields CASSSDGYNSPLHF. Full variable domain (outside the CDR3, taken from reference TRBV5-1 and TRBJ1-6): KAGVTQTPRYLIKTRGQQVTLSCSPISGHRSVSWYQQTPGQGLQFLFEYFSETQRNKGNFPGRFSGRQFSNSRSEMNVSTLELGDSALYLCASSSDGYNSPLHFGNGTRLTVT.

J is TRBJ2-7 and V is TRBV28; 11 bases align to TRBD2. The germline gives CDR1 MDHEN, CDR2 SYDVKM. This CDR3 is built from 14 residues. The trim removed 6 bases at V and 3 bases at J, leaving 4 bases unmatched. The CDR3 spells CASSSSGRSYEQYF. CDR3 nucleotide sequence: TGTGCCAGCAGCTCTAGCGGGAGGAGCTACGAGCAGTACTTC.

The chain combines TRBV6-4 with TRBJ2-3; no clear D. Germline V gene lookup returns CDR1 MRHNA and CDR2 SNTAGT. V was shortened by 2 bases and J by 0 bases, with 6 bases between the two germline ends. This CDR3 spans 14 amino acids. CDR3 in DNA: TGTGCCAGCAGTGACAAGGGCAGCACAGATACGCAGTATTTT. As protein: CASSDKGSTDTQYF.

The genes are TRBV28 and TRBJ1-1, with unresolved D. V lost 8 bases, J lost 2 bases, and 12 bases lay in between. Germline V gene lookup returns CDR1 MDHEN and CDR2 SYDVKM. The CDR3 is 13 residues long. The CDR3 bases are TGTGCCAGCCTGCGGGCCGGAAACACTGAAGCTTTCTTT. It encodes CASLRAGNTEAFF.

The chain has TRBV2 and TRBJ2-5, with D unresolved. Germline lookup yields CDR1 SNHLY and CDR2 FYNNEI. The CDR3 is made up of 11 amino acids. With 4 bases removed from V and 4 bases from J, the gap between germline ends came to 4 bases. DNA for the CDR3: TGTGCCAGCAGTGTTGGAGAGACCCAGTACTTC. This codes for CASSVGETQYF. The full variable domain, with the rest looked up from reference TRBV2 and TRBJ2-5, is EPEVTQTPSHQVTQMGQEVILRCVPISNHLYFYWYRQILGQKVEFLVSFYNNEISEKSEIFDDQFSVERPDGSNFTLKIRSTKLEDSAMYFCASSVGETQYFGPGTRLLVL.

The CDR3 loop is CASRRGTGATNEKLFF. The CDR3 DNA sequence: TGCGCCAGCCGACGCGGGACAGGTGCAACTAATGAAAAACTGTTTTTT. This sequence joins TRBV5-1 and TRBJ1-4; 8 positions match TRBD1. Germline V gene data show CDR1 as SGHRS and CDR2 as YFSETQ. The trim removed 7 bases at V and 0 bases at J, leaving 8 bases unmatched. The CDR3 length is 16 residues.

The V call is TRBV2, the J call TRBJ1-5, with a possible D match to TRBD1 (6 bases). The CDR3 extends over 15 amino acids. Germline assignment: CDR1 SNHLY and CDR2 FYNNEI. Trimming stripped 6 bases from V and 2 bases from J, with 14 bases between. The CDR3 sequence is CASRGDPGGNQPQHF. In DNA, the CDR3 is TGTGCCAGCAGGGGCGACCCAGGGGGCAATCAGCCCCAGCATTTT. Using reference TRBV2 and TRBJ1-5 for the parts outside the CDR3, the full variable domain is EPEVTQTPSHQVTQMGQEVILRCVPISNHLYFYWYRQILGQKVEFLVSFYNNEISEKSEIFDDQFSVERPDGSNFTLKIRSTKLEDSAMYFCASRGDPGGNQPQHFGDGTRLSIL.

The CDR3 DNA is TGTGCCAGCAGCTTGGACAGTGTGGGCTATGGCTACACCTTC. Residues: CASSLDSVGYGYTF. The chain couples TRBV5-8 to TRBJ1-2, with D unresolved. V was pared by 0 bases and J by 4 bases, with 10 bases between. CDR3 length: 14 amino acids. CDR1 and CDR2 (germline): SGHTS, YDEGEE.

The CDR3 nucleotides are TGTGCCAGCAGCCAAGATAGGGGGACAGGGTCGTCTGGGGCCAACGTCCTGACTTTC. Its translation is CASSQDRGTGSSGANVLTF. V is TRBV14 and J is TRBJ2-6; 9 nucleotides line up with TRBD1. The CDR3 runs 19 residues. The junction had 7 bases not matched to a gene; V was cut back by 0 bases and J by 1 base. Germline V gives CDR1 SGHDN, CDR2 FVKESK. Drawing the rest from reference TRBV14 and TRBJ2-6, the complete variable domain is EAGVTQFPSHSVIEKGQTVTLRCDPISGHDNLYWYRRVMGKEIKFLLHFVKESKQDESGMPNNRFLAERTGGTYSTLKVQPAELEDSGVYFCASSQDRGTGSSGANVLTFGAGSRLTVL.

This clone was seen a handful of times. The rearrangement joins TRBV7-2 to TRBJ1-2, with D tentatively TRBD1 (5 bases). The CDR3 runs to 14 residues. Trimming removed 7 bases at V and 2 bases at J, with 14 bases between. Looked up from germline, CDR1 is SGHTA and CDR2 is FQGNSA. The CDR3, as DNA: TGTGCCAGCACCACGAGAAGGGGAAACTATGGCTACACCTTC. Translation: CASTTRRGNYGYTF.